The 24 T cell receptor beta chains below were found in one sample sequenced in a study of T-cell memory formation after mild COVID-19. TCRdb reprocessed the 5' RACE reads via MiXCR and lists one record per CDR3 protein. The sample includes approximately 180,000 distinct CDR3 sequences, 16% seen only once; the top ten take 2% to 2.5%. Sequenced material: PBMCs or a T cell subset sorted from them (not recorded which). The origin of the receptors is an adult woman who had mild COVID-19 (a few samples of this study predate the infection). Cell type and time point are not known.

The J gene is TRBJ2-1, the V gene TRBV11-2; TRBD2 aligns across 8 bases. The germline V gene encodes CDR1 SGHAT and CDR2 FQNNGV. The CDR3 is 15 residues long. V shed 4 bases and J 9 bases; nucleotides not matched to a gene: 11. Here the CDR3 DNA reads TGTGCCAGCAGCTCGGTCGGGGGGGCCAGAGGTGAGCAGTTCTTC. Encoded protein: CASSSVGGARGEQFF.

This clonotype was recorded a few times. The chain combines TRBV29-1 with TRBJ2-7; no clear D gene. CDR1 is SQVTM, CDR2 ANQGSEA, per germline. This CDR3 has 14 amino acids. V was cut by 5 bases and J by 2 bases, with 16 bases left in between. In DNA form, the CDR3 reads TGCAGCGTTCTAGTCCTAGGGCCAACCTACGAGCAGTACTTC. Its protein is CSVLVLGPTYEQYF.

The rearrangement links TRBV5-1 to TRBJ1-4; D might be TRBD1 (6 bases). The germline CDR1 and CDR2 sequences are SGHRS and YFSETQ. V was clipped by 0 bases and J by 7 bases, with 10 bases between them. This CDR3 is 14 amino acids long. In nucleotides, the CDR3 is TGCGCCAGCAGCTTGGCCGGGGGCGTTGAAAAACTGTTTTTT. Its protein product is CASSLAGGVEKLFF. The whole variable domain, filled in from reference TRBV5-1 and TRBJ1-4, reads KAGVTQTPRYLIKTRGQQVTLSCSPISGHRSVSWYQQTPGQGLQFLFEYFSETQRNKGNFPGRFSGRQFSNSRSEMNVSTLELGDSALYLCASSLAGGVEKLFFGSGTQLSVL.

The chain couples TRBV6-5 to TRBJ1-2, with TRBD1 matching 7 bases. This CDR3 comprises 13 residues. Germline lookup yields CDR1 MNHEY and CDR2 SVGAGI. V was pared by 6 bases and J by 7 bases, with 8 bases of the junction left unmatched. CDR3 protein: CASSYQQGSGYTF. The DNA of the CDR3 is TGTGCCAGCAGCTACCAACAGGGGTCTGGCTACACCTTC.

V is TRBV20-1 and J is TRBJ2-5; either TRBD1 or TRBD2 may fit D (5 bases each). The CDR3 contains 15 residues. Germline-derived CDR1 and CDR2 are DFQATT and SNEGSKA (reference sequence). V lost 1 base to trimming and J lost 5 bases, with 17 bases between them. CDR3 bases: TGCAGTGCTAGAGGGTTTTCGGGGCTTCGGGAGACCCAGTACTTC. Amino acid sequence: CSARGFSGLRETQYF.

This chain connects TRBV4-2 to TRBJ1-2; no reliable D call. This CDR3 is 14 amino acids long. V was pared by 7 bases and J by 1 base, with 13 bases between. Germline CDR1 is LGHNA and CDR2 is YNFKEQ. The CDR3 DNA reads TGTGCCAGCACCCACGAACGGGGTAACTATGGCTACACCTTC. Encoded protein: CASTHERGNYGYTF.

The chain couples TRBV5-1 to TRBJ1-2; D not certain. CDR1 is SGHRS, CDR2 YFSETQ, per germline. The CDR3 sequence is 12 residues long. Trimming removed 0 bases from V and 3 bases from J, with 3 bases in between. The CDR3, as DNA: TGCGCCAGCAGCTTGGGACACTATGGCTACACCTTC. Residues: CASSLGHYGYTF.

This clonotype was seen a few times. V is TRBV20-1 and J is TRBJ1-5; a weak D match, TRBD1 (6 bases). Trimming stripped 0 bases from V and 0 bases from J, with 12 bases between. This CDR3 has 16 residues. In germline, CDR1 is DFQATT, CDR2 SNEGSKA (reference sequence). CDR3 protein: CSAREGAAYSNQPQHF. The CDR3 DNA is TGCAGTGCTAGAGAGGGGGCGGCGTATAGCAATCAGCCCCAGCATTTT.

The chain has TRBV9 and TRBJ1-2; a weak D match, TRBD1 (5 bases). The CDR3 has 15 amino acids. Germline V gives CDR1 SGDLS, CDR2 YYNGEE. V dropped 3 bases and J dropped 5 bases, with 17 bases sitting between them. The chain's CDR3 is CASSAGGREGYGYTF. The CDR3 DNA sequence: TGTGCCAGCAGCGCGGGTGGCAGGGAGGGTTATGGCTACACCTTC.

This clonotype appeared a few times. The V call is TRBV15, the J call TRBJ1-1; no clear D. The V gene lost 3 bases and the J gene lost 7 bases, with 12 bases spanning the gap. Germline assignment: CDR1 LNHNV and CDR2 YYDKDF (reference sequence). This CDR3 spans 13 amino acids. CDR3 in amino acids: CATSRWVGYEAFF. The CDR3 DNA follows: TGTGCCACCAGCAGGTGGGTAGGTTATGAAGCTTTCTTT.

The genes are TRBV3-1 and TRBJ1-5; D unclear. Germline CDR1 is LGHDT and CDR2 is YNNKEL (reference sequence). Trimming pared 0 bases from V and 2 bases from J, leaving 5 bases between. The CDR3 runs 14 residues. Written as DNA, the CDR3 is TGTGCCAGCAGCCAAGATGTTGGCAATCAGCCCCAGCATTTT. It encodes CASSQDVGNQPQHF.

V is TRBV11-2 and J is TRBJ2-5, with 15 nucleotides matching TRBD2. This CDR3 spans 19 amino acids. The germline gives CDR1 SGHAT, CDR2 FQNNGV. The ends lost 0 bases at V and 5 bases at J; junction bases unmatched: 10. The CDR3 protein is CASSLDTGLAGGPSETQYF. In DNA form, the CDR3 reads TGTGCCAGCAGCTTAGATACGGGACTAGCGGGAGGCCCCTCGGAGACCCAGTACTTC.

In this sample, this clonotype turned up a few times. The rearrangement uses TRBV20-1 and TRBJ1-3; the D is unclear. The CDR3 spans 13 residues. From germline, CDR1 is DFQATT and CDR2 SNEGSKA (reference sequence). V lost 3 bases to trimming and J lost 2 bases, with 8 bases between them. In DNA, the CDR3 is TGCAGTGCTAGTAAGAGGCCTGGAAACACCATATATTTT. Its protein is CSASKRPGNTIYF.

This clonotype was observed a few times. The DNA for the CDR3 is TGCAGTGCTAGAGATAGCGGGACAAGATACGGCTACACCTTC. This encodes CSARDSGTRYGYTF. This rearrangement joins TRBV20-1 to TRBJ1-2; TRBD1 might be the D (6 bases). The CDR3 runs to 14 residues. V gave up 0 bases and J gave up 8 bases, with 16 bases separating them. Germline V gene sequence: CDR1 DFQATT, CDR2 SNEGSKA (reference sequence).

The genes are TRBV5-1 and TRBJ2-2; D might be TRBD2 (5 bases). V lost 4 bases to trimming and J lost 6 bases, with 13 bases between them. Germline loops: CDR1 SGHRS, CDR2 YFSETQ. This CDR3 contains 14 residues. CDR3 in amino acids: CASSLPLRAGELFF. The CDR3 DNA follows: TGCGCCAGCAGCCTACCCTTGAGGGCCGGGGAGCTGTTTTTT.

This rearrangement joins TRBV20-1 to TRBJ2-7; 12 bases map to TRBD1. The CDR3 is 14 residues long. Trimming at V came to 3 bases and at J to 5 bases, leaving 5 bases not matched to a gene. Germline V lookup: CDR1 DFQATT, CDR2 SNEGSKA (reference sequence). The CDR3 sequence is CSASRDRGPHEQYF. CDR3 nucleotides: TGCAGTGCTAGCCGGGACAGGGGGCCCCACGAGCAGTACTTC.

The rearrangement uses TRBV5-1 and TRBJ2-2; TRBD1 matches at 9 bases. With 3 bases clipped from V and 5 bases from J, the junction kept 8 bases outside the gene matches. The CDR3 sequence is 16 residues long. Germline V CDR1 and CDR2: SGHRS, YFSETQ. The CDR3 nucleotides are TGCGCCAGCAGCTGGACAGGGGCCTCGGGGACCGGGGAGCTGTTTTTT. Its protein is CASSWTGASGTGELFF.

This clonotype occurred a few times. The chain couples TRBV7-9 to TRBJ2-1, with 7 bases lining up with TRBD1. Germline loops: CDR1 SEHNR, CDR2 FQNEAQ (reference sequence). The CDR3 extends over 16 amino acids. With 5 bases clipped from V and 6 bases from J, the junction kept 13 bases outside the gene matches. The CDR3 region has the DNA TGTGCCAGCAGCCCACCTTTAGGGACAGACCCCAATGAGCAGTTCTTC. This sequence encodes CASSPPLGTDPNEQFF. Full variable domain (missing parts from reference TRBV7-9 and TRBJ2-1): DTGVSQNPRHKITKRGQNVTFRCDPISEHNRLYWYRQTLGQGPEFLTYFQNEAQLEKSRLLSDRFSAERPKGSFSTLEIQRTEQGDSAMYLCASSPPLGTDPNEQFFGPGTRLTVL.

This clonotype was picked up one time. The genes are TRBV27 and TRBJ2-3; 12 bases are a match to TRBD1. CDR3 size: 17 residues. CDR1 is MNHEY and CDR2 is SMNVEV in the germline V gene (reference sequence). Trimming removed 7 bases from V and 6 bases from J; junction bases left unmatched: 14. The CDR3 sequence: CASTPPPGQGASDTQYF. The CDR3, as DNA: TGTGCCAGCACCCCCCCCCCGGGACAGGGGGCATCTGATACGCAGTATTTT.

The chain has TRBV6-1 and TRBJ1-1; D unclear. The CDR3 totals 13 residues. Germline-derived CDR1 and CDR2 are MNHNS and SASEGT. The V gene lost 3 bases and the J gene lost 14 bases, with 19 bases spanning the gap. DNA of the CDR3: TGTGCCAGCAGTGAGGAGTTCCTCCCAAGTGAGTTCTTT. Its translation: CASSEEFLPSEFF.

This clonotype was seen ten or more times. The chain couples TRBV4-1 to TRBJ2-1, with TRBD2 identical over 13 bases. The germline CDR1 and CDR2 sequences are MGHRA and YSYEKL. There are 15 residues in the CDR3. The trim removed 4 bases at V and 9 bases at J, leaving 6 bases unmatched. In DNA form, the CDR3 reads TGCGCCAGCAGCCCTCGACTAGCGGGGGGCGGTGAGCAGTTCTTC. Protein: CASSPRLAGGGEQFF.

This clonotype was seen a handful of times. This chain links TRBV10-3 with TRBJ1-6; TRBD1 matches at 9 bases. Losses at the gene ends were 4 bases for V and 10 bases for J; bases not matched to a gene: 8. The germline CDR1 and CDR2 sequences are ENHRY and SYGVKD. The CDR3 covers 15 residues. CDR3 nucleotide sequence: TGTGCCATCAGTGTCGCGGGACAGGGACACTCACCCCTCCACTTT. This sequence encodes CAISVAGQGHSPLHF.

J is TRBJ2-1 and V is TRBV7-2; D ambiguous. Germline loops: CDR1 SGHTA, CDR2 FQGNSA. The CDR3 sequence is 13 residues long. V dropped 3 bases and J dropped 4 bases, with 7 bases sitting between them. The CDR3 protein is CASSFEWYNEQFF. The CDR3 DNA reads as TGTGCCAGCAGCTTTGAGTGGTACAATGAGCAGTTCTTC.

V and J are TRBV5-1 and TRBJ1-5, with D hard to call. Deletions cut 4 bases from V and 1 base from J, with 12 bases between. Germline V CDR1 and CDR2: SGHRS, YFSETQ. CDR3 size: 15 residues. CDR3 sequence reads: CASSPGLTSNQPQHF. The CDR3 DNA follows: TGCGCCAGCAGCCCCGGACTGACGAGCAATCAGCCCCAGCATTTT.